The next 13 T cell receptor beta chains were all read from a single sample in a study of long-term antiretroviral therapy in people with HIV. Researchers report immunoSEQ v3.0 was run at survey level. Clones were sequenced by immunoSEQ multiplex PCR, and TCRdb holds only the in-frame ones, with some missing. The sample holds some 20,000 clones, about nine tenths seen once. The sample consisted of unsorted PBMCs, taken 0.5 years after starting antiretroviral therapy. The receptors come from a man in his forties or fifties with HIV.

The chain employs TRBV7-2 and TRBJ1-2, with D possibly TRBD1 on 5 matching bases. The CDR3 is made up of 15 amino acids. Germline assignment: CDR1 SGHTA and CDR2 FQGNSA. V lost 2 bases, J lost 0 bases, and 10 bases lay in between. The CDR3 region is CASSLRGPANYGYTF. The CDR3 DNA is TGTGCCAGCAGCTTAAGGGGTCCAGCTAACTATGGCTACACCTTC.

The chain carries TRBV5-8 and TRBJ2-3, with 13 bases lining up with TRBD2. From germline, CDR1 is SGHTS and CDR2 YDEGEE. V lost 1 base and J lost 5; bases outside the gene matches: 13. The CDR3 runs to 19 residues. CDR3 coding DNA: TGTGCCAGCAGCTTGAGACTAGCGGGAGGTGGTAGTGTTGGAGATACGCAGTATTTT. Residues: CASSLRLAGGGSVGDTQYF.

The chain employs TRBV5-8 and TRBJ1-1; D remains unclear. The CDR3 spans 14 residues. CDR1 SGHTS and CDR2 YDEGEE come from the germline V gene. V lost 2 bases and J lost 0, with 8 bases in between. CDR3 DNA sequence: TGTGCCAGCAGCTTCCCGGCCATGAACACTGAAGCTTTCTTT. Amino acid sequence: CASSFPAMNTEAFF.

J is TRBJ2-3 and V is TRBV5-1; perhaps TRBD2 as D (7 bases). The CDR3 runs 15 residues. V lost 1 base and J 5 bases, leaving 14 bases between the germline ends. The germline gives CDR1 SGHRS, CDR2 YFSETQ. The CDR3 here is CASSLLAGAGDTQYF. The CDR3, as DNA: TGCGCCAGCAGCTTGTTGGCGGGGGCGGGAGATACGCAGTATTTT.

The CDR3 DNA follows: TGCGCCAGCAGCCAAGATCTTCTAGCGGAGTTAGATACGCAGTATTTT. The encoded protein is CASSQDLLAELDTQYF. V and J are TRBV4-3 and TRBJ2-3; 7 bases match TRBD2. Per germline, CDR1 LGHNA and CDR2 YSLEER. The CDR3 loop spans 16 amino acids. Trimming removed 0 bases from V and 5 bases from J; junction bases left unmatched: 8.

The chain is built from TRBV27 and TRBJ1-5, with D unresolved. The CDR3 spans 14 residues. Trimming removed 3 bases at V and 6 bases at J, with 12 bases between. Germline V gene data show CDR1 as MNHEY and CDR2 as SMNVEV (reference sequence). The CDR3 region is CASSLGPTSQPQHF. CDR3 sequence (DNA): TGTGCCAGCAGTTTGGGCCCAACCTCTCAGCCCCAGCATTTT.

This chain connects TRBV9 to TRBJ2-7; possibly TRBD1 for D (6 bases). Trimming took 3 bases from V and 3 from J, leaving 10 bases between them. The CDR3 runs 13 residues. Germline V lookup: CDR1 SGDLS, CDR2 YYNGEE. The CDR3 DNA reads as TGTGCCAGCAGCGCAGGGGCCAACTACGAGCAGTACTTC. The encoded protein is CASSAGANYEQYF.

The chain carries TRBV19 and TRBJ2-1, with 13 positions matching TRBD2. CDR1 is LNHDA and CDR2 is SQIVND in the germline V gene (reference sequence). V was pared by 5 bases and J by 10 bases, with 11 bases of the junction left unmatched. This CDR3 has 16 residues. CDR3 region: CASSPSGLAGEGEQFF. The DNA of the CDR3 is TGTGCCAGTAGTCCATCCGGACTAGCGGGAGAGGGGGAGCAGTTCTTC.

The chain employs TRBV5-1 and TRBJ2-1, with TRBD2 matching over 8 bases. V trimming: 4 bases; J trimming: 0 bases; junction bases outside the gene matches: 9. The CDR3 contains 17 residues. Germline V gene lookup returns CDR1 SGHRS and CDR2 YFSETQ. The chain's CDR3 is CASSPEASGSSYNEQFF. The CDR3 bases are TGCGCCAGCAGCCCCGAGGCGAGCGGGAGCTCCTACAATGAGCAGTTCTTC.

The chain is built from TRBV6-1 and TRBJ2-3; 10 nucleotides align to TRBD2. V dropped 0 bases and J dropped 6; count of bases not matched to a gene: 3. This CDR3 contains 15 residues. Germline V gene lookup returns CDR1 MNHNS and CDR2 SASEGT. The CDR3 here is CASSEASGGFDTQYF. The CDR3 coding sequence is TGTGCCAGCAGTGAAGCTAGCGGGGGGTTCGATACGCAGTATTTT.

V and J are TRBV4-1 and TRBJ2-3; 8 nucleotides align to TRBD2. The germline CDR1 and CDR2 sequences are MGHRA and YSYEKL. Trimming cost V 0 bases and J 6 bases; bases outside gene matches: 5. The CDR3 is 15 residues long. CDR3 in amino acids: CASSQDTGGQDTQYF. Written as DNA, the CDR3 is TGCGCCAGCAGCCAAGATACGGGGGGGCAGGATACGCAGTATTTT.

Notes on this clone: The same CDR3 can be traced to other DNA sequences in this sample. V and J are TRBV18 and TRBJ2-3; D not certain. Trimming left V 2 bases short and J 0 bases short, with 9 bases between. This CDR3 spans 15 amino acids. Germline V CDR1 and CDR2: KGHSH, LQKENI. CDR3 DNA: TGTGCCAGCTCACCAGCCATAACTAGCACAGATACGCAGTATTTT. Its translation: CASSPAITSTDTQYF.

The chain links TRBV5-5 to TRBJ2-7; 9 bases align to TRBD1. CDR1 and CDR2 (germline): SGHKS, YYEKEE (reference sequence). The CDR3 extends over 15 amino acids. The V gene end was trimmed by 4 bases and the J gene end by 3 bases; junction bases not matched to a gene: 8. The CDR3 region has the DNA TGTGCCAGCAGCCTTGGGGACAGGGTAAGCTACGAGCAGTACTTC. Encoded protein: CASSLGDRVSYEQYF.